The 27 T cell receptor beta chains listed next were all sequenced from one sample in a study of blood T cells in healthy people across ages. Primers used in a second PCR of about 7 to 12 cycles were a sample-barcoded 5' primer and a J-beta primer mix. TCRdb analysed the 5' RACE reads with MiXCR anew, one entry per CDR3 protein. The sample holds about 650,000 distinct CDR3 sequences; roughly 32% are singletons and the top ten take 15% to 19%. Sequencing was performed on blood. The receptors originated from a woman of 80 years or more in good health.

This clonotype was detected ten times or more. V usage is TRBV28 and J usage is TRBJ2-3; 7 bases are shared with TRBD1. Germline CDR1 reads MDHEN; CDR2 reads SYDVKM. This CDR3 region has 16 residues. V lost 4 bases to trimming and J lost 1 base; unmatched junction nucleotides: 8. The CDR3 protein is CASSSFGQGGTDTQYF. DNA of the CDR3: TGTGCCAGCAGTTCCTTTGGGCAGGGGGGCACAGATACGCAGTATTTT.

This clonotype showed up many times. The chain carries TRBV29-1 and TRBJ1-2; D is perhaps TRBD1 (6 bases). Looked up from germline, CDR1 is SQVTM and CDR2 is ANQGSEA. The V gene lost 2 bases and the J gene lost 7 bases, with 14 bases spanning the gap. CDR3 length equals 13 residues. DNA for the CDR3: TGCAGCGTTGAATTTGGGGGGCGTGGTGGCTACACCTTC. This translates into CSVEFGGRGGYTF.

Details on this clonotype: Given a much more abundant clone one base away, this may be a read error. The V and J genes are TRBV20-1 and TRBJ2-7; TRBD1 or TRBD2 may be the D gene (5 bases each). The CDR3 has 12 amino acids. Germline CDR1 reads DFQATT; CDR2 reads SNEGSKA (reference sequence). The chain's CDR3 is CRARGVAYEQYF. The DNA of the CDR3 is TGCAGGGCTAGAGGGGTAGCGTACGAGCAGTACTTC.

The V gene is TRBV30, the J gene TRBJ2-5; a weak D match, TRBD2 (5 bases). Germline CDR1 reads GTSNPN; CDR2 reads SVGIG (reference sequence). Trimming took 1 base from V and 9 from J, leaving 15 bases between them. The CDR3 extends over 13 amino acids. The DNA for the CDR3 is TGTGCCTGGAGTGCCGTGGCGGGTAGGGCCCAGTACTTC. This sequence encodes CAWSAVAGRAQYF.

The rearrangement links TRBV20-1 to TRBJ2-5; D gene ambiguous. This CDR3 is 16 amino acids long. V gave up 0 bases and J gave up 5 bases, with 19 bases separating them. From germline, CDR1 is DFQATT and CDR2 SNEGSKA (reference sequence). This CDR3 reads CSARDVGQLLRETQYF. CDR3 nucleotides: TGCAGTGCTAGAGATGTAGGGCAGCTACTCCGCGAGACCCAGTACTTC.

This clonotype was observed at least ten times. The chain is built from TRBV7-9 and TRBJ2-5; D possibly corresponds to TRBD1 (6 bases). The CDR3 totals 14 residues. Per germline, CDR1 SEHNR and CDR2 FQNEAQ (reference sequence). V lost 3 bases and J 3 bases, leaving 11 bases between the germline ends. CDR3 in amino acids: CASSFSGHKETQYF. Written as DNA, the CDR3 is TGTGCCAGCAGCTTTTCGGGACATAAAGAGACCCAGTACTTC. Full variable domain (missing parts from reference TRBV7-9 and TRBJ2-5): DTGVSQNPRHKITKRGQNVTFRCDPISEHNRLYWYRQTLGQGPEFLTYFQNEAQLEKSRLLSDRFSAERPKGSFSTLEIQRTEQGDSAMYLCASSFSGHKETQYFGPGTRLLVL.

This clonotype has ten or more counts. The rearrangement links TRBV7-3 to TRBJ2-3; TRBD1 or TRBD2 may be the D gene (5 bases each). V was trimmed by 5 bases and J by 2 bases, leaving 11 bases between them. In germline, CDR1 is SGHTA, CDR2 FQGTGA. The CDR3 sequence is 14 residues long. CDR3 sequence reads: CASSPTGPTDTQYF. The CDR3 DNA reads as TGTGCCAGCAGCCCGACGGGACCCACAGATACGCAGTATTTT.

This clonotype showed up many times. It may be a read error: a sequence one base away is much more abundant. This rearrangement joins TRBV9 to TRBJ2-5; TRBD2 matches 9 bases. The V gene's germline CDR1 is SGDLS and CDR2 YYNGEE. This CDR3 has 17 amino acids. With V trimmed by 2 bases and J by 11 bases, 19 bases remained unmatched. DNA for the CDR3: TGTGCCAGCAGCGTTGTTCCCGGGACTAGCAATCGGAATGAGCAGTACTTC. Translation gives CASSVVPGTSNRNEQYF.

This clonotype has a count of ten or more. The chain links TRBV7-2 to TRBJ2-5; D is ambiguous. The length of the CDR3 is 11 residues. From germline, CDR1 is SGHTA and CDR2 FQGNSA. Trimming pared 5 bases from V and 4 bases from J, leaving 5 bases between. DNA of the CDR3: TGTGCCAGCAGCCAAAGAGAGACCCAGTACTTC. Translation gives CASSQRETQYF.

This clonotype has just a few counts. The chain links TRBV30 to TRBJ1-4, with D maybe TRBD1 (5 bases). The germline V gene encodes CDR1 GTSNPN and CDR2 SVGIG (reference sequence). The ends were cut back, 0 bases at V and 8 bases at J, with 13 bases in the middle. The length of the CDR3 is 14 residues. Written as DNA, the CDR3 is TGTGCCTGGAGTGTTTTAGGGGTTGGGGAAAAACTGTTTTTT. Translating it yields CAWSVLGVGEKLFF.

This clonotype was detected ten times or more. The chain joins TRBV7-2 to TRBJ1-1, with 7 bases matching TRBD1. Germline trimming cut 4 bases from V and 4 bases from J; bases unmatched to any gene: 9. CDR1 is SGHTA and CDR2 is FQGNSA in the germline V gene. CDR3 length: 15 amino acids. The CDR3 coding sequence is TGTGCCAGCAGCTCGCGGACAGGAGGGGTCACTGAAGCTTTCTTT. Its translation is CASSSRTGGVTEAFF.

For this clonotype: A much larger clone differs by one base, so this may be a read error. J is TRBJ1-2 and V is TRBV6-5; D gene ambiguous. The ends were cut back, 5 bases at V and 6 bases at J, with 10 bases in the middle. The CDR3 extends over 12 amino acids. The germline gives CDR1 MNHEY, CDR2 SVGAGI. The DNA for the CDR3 is TGTGCCAGCAGTCCTTTGAGAGATGGCTACACCTTC. Translated: CASSPLRDGYTF.

The rearrangement links TRBV5-1 to TRBJ1-6; D remains ambiguous. CDR3 length: 14 amino acids. Germline CDR1 SGHRS, CDR2 YFSETQ. V dropped 2 bases and J dropped 8 bases, with 11 bases sitting between them. The CDR3 DNA follows: TGCGCCAGCAGCTTTAGAGGTTTTGATTCACCCCTCCACTTT. This translates into CASSFRGFDSPLHF.

The chain joins TRBV12-3 or TRBV12-4 to TRBJ1-6; weak D call: TRBD1 (5 bases). CDR3 size: 15 residues. V was cut by 1 base and J by 10 bases, with 14 bases left in between. CDR3 bases: TGTGCCAGCAGTTTAGTCTCGTCAGGGAGCTCACCCCTCCACTTT. This translates into CASSLVSSGSSPLHF.

This clonotype was recorded a few times. The chain combines TRBV5-5 with TRBJ1-6, with D possibly matching TRBD1 (5 bases). In germline, CDR1 is SGHKS, CDR2 YYEKEE (reference sequence). Trimming took off 1 base at V and 10 bases at J, with 12 bases between the two ends. CDR3 length: 14 residues. The CDR3 spells CASSLQGPGSPLHF. CDR3 in DNA: TGTGCCAGCAGCTTGCAGGGCCCGGGCTCACCCCTCCACTTT.

This clonotype was recorded at least ten times. The J gene is TRBJ2-1, the V gene TRBV29-1, with a tentative D call TRBD1 (6 bases). V lost 4 bases to trimming and J lost 4 bases, with 11 bases between them. The CDR3 extends over 13 amino acids. Germline CDR1 and CDR2: SQVTM and ANQGSEA. CDR3 protein: CSVGEDRYNEQFF. The CDR3, as DNA: TGCAGCGTTGGAGAGGACAGATACAATGAGCAGTTCTTC.

The chain carries TRBV5-1 and TRBJ2-5, with D unresolved. The CDR3 sequence is 16 residues long. Germline CDR1 SGHRS, CDR2 YFSETQ. The ends were cut back, 0 bases at V and 2 bases at J, with 14 bases in the middle. CDR3 nucleotide sequence: TGCGCCAGCAGCTTGGCCCCCGGTCGGACGCAAGAGACCCAGTACTTC. Translated, it gives CASSLAPGRTQETQYF. Together with reference TRBV5-1 and TRBJ2-5, the CDR3 gives the full variable domain: KAGVTQTPRYLIKTRGQQVTLSCSPISGHRSVSWYQQTPGQGLQFLFEYFSETQRNKGNFPGRFSGRQFSNSRSEMNVSTLELGDSALYLCASSLAPGRTQETQYFGPGTRLLVL.

The chain carries TRBV9 and TRBJ2-3; a weak D match, TRBD1 (6 bases). The CDR3 totals 16 residues. Germline V gene sequence: CDR1 SGDLS, CDR2 YYNGEE. Between the trimmed V and J ends, which lost 3 bases and 0 bases, there was a span of 14 bases. CDR3 DNA sequence: TGTGCCAGCAGCGAGACCCTTCAGGGGAGCACAGATACGCAGTATTTT. Translated, it gives CASSETLQGSTDTQYF.

In its sample, this clonotype was seen many times. The rearrangement joins TRBV3-1 to TRBJ2-3, with 9 bases aligning to TRBD2. Trimming at V came to 4 bases and at J to 2 bases, leaving 4 bases not matched to a gene. The germline gives CDR1 LGHDT, CDR2 YNNKEL (reference sequence). This CDR3 has 15 residues. The CDR3 coding sequence is TGTGCCAGCAGCCTAGCGGGGGCCTACACAGATACGCAGTATTTT. Protein: CASSLAGAYTDTQYF.

This clonotype has ten or more counts. The chain combines TRBV20-1 with TRBJ1-6; 7 bases line up with TRBD1. This CDR3 spans 13 amino acids. Trimming cost V 5 bases and J 4 bases; bases outside gene matches: 2. Germline V gene data show CDR1 as DFQATT and CDR2 as SNEGSKA (reference sequence). The CDR3 bases are TGCAGTGCTCGACAGGGATATAATTCACCCCTCCACTTT. Residues: CSARQGYNSPLHF.

Details on this clonotype: A clone one base away is much larger, so this may be a read error. Here the CDR3 reads CASSFRTAYTDTQYF. The CDR3 coding sequence is TGTGCCAGCAGTTTTAGGACAGCCTACACAGATACGCAGTATTTT. This chain uses TRBV28 with TRBJ2-3; tentative D call: TRBD1 (6 bases). V lost 3 bases to trimming and J lost 2 bases, with 12 bases between them. The CDR3 runs 15 residues. CDR1 is MDHEN and CDR2 is SYDVKM in the germline V gene.

The sample holds many counts of this clonotype. This chain joins TRBV6-6 and TRBJ1-2; D perhaps matches TRBD1 (5 bases). The CDR3 loop spans 13 amino acids. V was cut by 7 bases and J by 4 bases, with 13 bases left in between. Germline CDR1 MNHNY, CDR2 SVGAGI (reference sequence). CDR3 DNA: TGTGCCAGCATCGGGGGGATCGGCTATGGCTACACCTTC. Protein sequence: CASIGGIGYGYTF.

Details on this clonotype: A clone one base away is much larger, so this may be a read error. V is TRBV5-1 and J is TRBJ2-7; 9 positions agree with TRBD1. TRBJ2-5 explains the end of the DNA better; the J call may be wrong. Germline CDR1 and CDR2: SGHRS and YFSETQ. The CDR3 sequence is 16 residues long. This CDR3 is CASSSRGQGLGETQYF. CDR3 sequence (DNA): TGCGCCAGCAGCTCCCGAGGACAGGGGCTAGGAGAGACCCAGTACTTC.

This clonotype was seen only once. The chain joins TRBV5-1 to TRBJ1-2; D may be TRBD1 (6 bases). CDR3 length: 15 residues. Deletions cut 3 bases from V and 3 bases from J, with 15 bases between. The germline V gene has CDR1 SGHRS and CDR2 YFSETQ. The CDR3, as DNA: TGCGCCAGCAGCTCACAGACAGGAGGCTACTATGGCTACACCTTC. As protein: CASSSQTGGYYGYTF. The entire variable domain, with the rest obtained from reference TRBV5-1 and TRBJ1-2, is as follows: KAGVTQTPRYLIKTRGQQVTLSCSPISGHRSVSWYQQTPGQGLQFLFEYFSETQRNKGNFPGRFSGRQFSNSRSEMNVSTLELGDSALYLCASSSQTGGYYGYTFGSGTRLTVV.

This clonotype was detected ten times or more. The chain employs TRBV4-3 and TRBJ2-3, with D possibly TRBD2 on 6 matching bases. With 0 bases removed from V and 9 bases from J, the gap between germline ends came to 19 bases. Per germline, CDR1 LGHNA and CDR2 YSLEER. CDR3 size: 16 residues. CDR3 loop: CASSQDLTGPRETQYF. DNA for the CDR3: TGCGCCAGCAGCCAAGATCTCACGGGTCCCCGGGAGACGCAGTATTTT.

This clonotype has ten or more counts. V gene TRBV9 combines with J gene TRBJ1-1; 9 bases agree with TRBD1. Germline CDR1 is SGDLS and CDR2 is YYNGEE. Losses at the gene ends were 0 bases for V and 5 bases for J; bases not matched to a gene: 8. This CDR3 comprises 16 residues. CDR3 nucleotides: TGTGCCAGCAGCGTAGGTATCCGGGACAGGGAGACTGAAGCTTTCTTT. It yields the protein CASSVGIRDRETEAFF.

The J gene is TRBJ1-2, the V gene TRBV25-1; D is unresolved. This CDR3 region has 12 residues. Trimming took off 8 bases at V and 3 bases at J, with 10 bases between the two ends. Germline CDR1 reads MGHDK; CDR2 reads SYGVNS. CDR3 sequence: CASYDFDYGYTF. The DNA for the CDR3 is TGTGCCAGCTACGACTTCGACTATGGCTACACCTTC.